The 9 T cell receptor beta chains below all came from one sample that was sequenced in a study of cytomegalovirus exposure and HLA in healthy donors. Assay: immunoSEQ multiplex PCR; the TCRdb copy retains only in-frame clones and omits some. Among about 140,000 clones listed, 85% to 90% were seen once. Sequencing was done on a sample of PBMCs. The receptor set was obtained from a man aged 18 to 35 in good health and CMV-seronegative.

This clone showed up many times. J is TRBJ2-2 and V is TRBV6-5; D possibly corresponds to TRBD1 (5 bases). V shed 5 bases and J shed 3 bases, with 7 bases lying between them. CDR1 and CDR2 (germline): MNHEY, SVGAGI. This CDR3 has 13 residues. The CDR3 loop reads CASSRGDTGELFF. The CDR3, as DNA: TGTGCCAGCAGTAGGGGTGACACCGGGGAGCTGTTTTTT.

The chain employs TRBV5-1 and TRBJ1-1; 7 nucleotides agree with TRBD1. The CDR3 runs to 12 residues. The germline CDR1 and CDR2 sequences are SGHRS and YFSETQ. Trimming took 0 bases from V and 10 from J; bases not matched to a gene: 3. DNA of the CDR3: TGCGCCAGCAGCTTGGAACAGGGGATAGCTTTCTTT. Its protein is CASSLEQGIAFF.

The chain employs TRBV25-1 and TRBJ2-2, with 9 nucleotides matching TRBD2. Germline values: CDR1 MGHDK, CDR2 SYGVNS. Losses at the gene ends were 11 bases for V and 4 bases for J; bases not matched to a gene: 11. The CDR3 consists of 15 residues. CDR3 protein: CAAGGGLSGTGELFF. CDR3 coding DNA: TGTGCCGCGGGGGGGGGACTTTCGGGCACCGGGGAGCTGTTTTTT.

J is TRBJ2-1 and V is TRBV28, with 10 nucleotides matching TRBD1. V lost 5 bases, J lost 6 bases, and 7 bases stayed unmatched. Germline loops: CDR1 MDHEN, CDR2 SYDVKM. CDR3 length: 15 residues. The CDR3 protein is CASSPDRGQGNEQFF. The CDR3 DNA reads as TGTGCCAGCAGTCCAGACAGGGGGCAGGGCAATGAGCAGTTCTTC. Full variable domain (rest looked up from reference TRBV28 and TRBJ2-1): DVKVTQSSRYLVKRTGEKVFLECVQDMDHENMFWYRQDPGLGLRLIYFSYDVKMKEKGDIPEGYSVSREKKERFSLILESASTNQTSMYLCASSPDRGQGNEQFFGPGTRLTVL.

This chain joins TRBV6-1 and TRBJ1-1, with D unclear. Germline V gene lookup returns CDR1 MNHNS and CDR2 SASEGT. Trimming removed 3 bases from V and 1 base from J, with 3 bases in between. The CDR3 sequence is 12 residues long. The CDR3 bases are TGTGCCAGCAGTGACTGGAACACTGAAGCTTTCTTT. This encodes CASSDWNTEAFF.

The chain uses TRBV2 and TRBJ2-7, with 8 bases that match TRBD1. The V gene's germline CDR1 is SNHLY and CDR2 FYNNEI. The CDR3 is 15 amino acids. V was pared by 1 base and J by 0 bases, with 2 bases of the junction left unmatched. As DNA, the CDR3 is TGTGCCAGCAGTGAAGGGACAGGGAACTCCTACGAGCAGTACTTC. Protein sequence: CASSEGTGNSYEQYF.

The chain uses TRBV6-5 and TRBJ2-7, with 9 bases that match TRBD2. CDR3 length: 15 residues. CDR1 is MNHEY and CDR2 is SVGAGI in the germline V gene. Losses at the gene ends were 6 bases for V and 5 bases for J; bases not matched to a gene: 11. DNA for the CDR3: TGTGCCAGCAGCCTTAGCGGGAGTTTGCGGAACGAGCAGTACTTC. This gives the protein CASSLSGSLRNEQYF.

The chain uses TRBV6-5 and TRBJ2-2, with D perhaps matching TRBD1 (6 bases). Between the trimmed V and J ends, which lost 6 bases and 6 bases, there was a span of 11 bases. The CDR3 covers 13 residues. CDR1 and CDR2 from the germline V gene are MNHEY and SVGAGI. Here the CDR3 reads CASSRQAAGELFF. The CDR3 coding sequence is TGTGCCAGCAGCCGACAGGCCGCCGGGGAGCTGTTTTTT.

The V and J genes are TRBV7-9 and TRBJ2-5; D is possibly TRBD1 (5 bases). The length of the CDR3 is 13 residues. The germline V gene encodes CDR1 SEHNR and CDR2 FQNEAQ (reference sequence). Trimming stripped 5 bases from V and 1 base from J, with 8 bases between. The CDR3 DNA follows: TGTGCCAGCAGCCGGACAACCCAAGAGACCCAGTACTTC. Translating gives CASSRTTQETQYF.